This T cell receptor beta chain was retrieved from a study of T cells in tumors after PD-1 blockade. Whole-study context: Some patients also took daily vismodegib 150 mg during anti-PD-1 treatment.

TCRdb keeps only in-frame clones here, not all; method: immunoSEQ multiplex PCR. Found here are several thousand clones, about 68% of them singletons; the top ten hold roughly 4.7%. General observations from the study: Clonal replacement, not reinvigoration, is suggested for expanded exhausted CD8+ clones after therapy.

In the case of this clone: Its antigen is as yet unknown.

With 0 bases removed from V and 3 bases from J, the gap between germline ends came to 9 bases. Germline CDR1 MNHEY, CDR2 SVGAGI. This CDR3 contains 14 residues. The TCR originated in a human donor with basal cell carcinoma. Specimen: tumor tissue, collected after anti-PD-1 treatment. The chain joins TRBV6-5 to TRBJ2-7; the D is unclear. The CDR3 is CASSYSGKLYEQYF. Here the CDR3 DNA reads TGTGCCAGCAGTTACTCGGGGAAACTCTACGAGCAGTACTTC.